This is a list of T cell receptor beta chains from one sample in a study of cytomegalovirus exposure and HLA in healthy donors. Libraries were prepared by immunoSEQ multiplex PCR; TCRdb keeps only in-frame clonotypes and omits some of them. The sample includes roughly 140,000 clones, approximately 73% of them seen just once. Sequencing was performed on PBMCs. The receptors were gathered from a human donor in good health. Each CDR3 is given with its conserved first and last residue. The order of the fields is J gene, D gene, clone size, V gene, CDR3 DNA, CDR3 protein. D genes are given only for firm matches. Clone sizes are given selectively: once, few, many, or a class where the clone is expanded.

J: TRBJ1-1
D: TRBD1
size: few
V: TRBV7-6
DNA: TGTGCCAGCAGGGCAGACAGACAGGGGGTAGACAACACTGAAGCTTTCTTT
CDR3: CASRADRQGVDNTEAFF

J: TRBJ2-1
D: TRBD2
size: .
V: TRBV5-1
DNA: TGCGCCAGCAGCTTGGGGGTTAGCGGGTACTCCTACAATGAGCAGTTCTTC
CDR3: CASSLGVSGYSYNEQFF

J: TRBJ1-2
D: TRBD1
size: .
V: TRBV11-2
DNA: TGTGCCAGCAGCGCCGCGGGACAGGTCTATGGCTACACCTTC
CDR3: CASSAAGQVYGYTF

J: TRBJ2-7
D: .
size: .
V: TRBV4-1
DNA: TGCGCCAGCAGCGCGGGGGCTACACCCACCTACGAGCAGTACTTC
CDR3: CASSAGATPTYEQYF

J: TRBJ2-7
D: TRBD2
size: .
V: TRBV7-9
DNA: TGTTCCAGCAGCCCCCGGGGGGTCTACGAGCAGTACTTC
CDR3: CSSSPRGVYEQYF

J: TRBJ2-5
D: .
size: .
V: TRBV5-4
DNA: TGTGCCAGCAGCTCCCCCAGGGTAGCAGAGACCCAGTACTTC
CDR3: CASSSPRVAETQYF

J: TRBJ2-1
D: .
size: once
V: TRBV15
DNA: TGTGCCACCAGCGGTCACTCGGCGGGTGAGCAGTTCTTC
CDR3: CATSGHSAGEQFF

J: TRBJ2-1
D: TRBD2
size: .
V: TRBV6-6
DNA: TGTGCCAGCAGTCACCGGACTAGCGGCAACAATGAGCAGTTCTTC
CDR3: CASSHRTSGNNEQFF

J: TRBJ2-7
D: .
size: .
V: TRBV6-5
DNA: TGTGCCAGCAGTTCCAATCGACTCCACGAGCAGTACTTC
CDR3: CASSSNRLHEQYF

J: TRBJ1-6
D: .
size: .
V: TRBV5-1
DNA: TGCGCCAGCAGCTTGGGGCCAGGAAATTCACCCCTCCACTTT
CDR3: CASSLGPGNSPLHF

J: TRBJ1-2
D: .
size: .
V: TRBV10-2
DNA: TGCGCCAGCAGTGAGGCAGGGTATGGCTACACCTTC
CDR3: CASSEAGYGYTF

J: TRBJ1-3
D: .
size: .
V: TRBV2
DNA: TGTGCCAGCAGTGTCAGGGGCACCATATATTTT
CDR3: CASSVRGTIYF

J: TRBJ1-6
D: TRBD1
size: .
V: TRBV9
DNA: TGTGCCAGCAGCGTCGGGACAGGCTCCTATAATTCACCCCTCCACTTT
CDR3: CASSVGTGSYNSPLHF

J: TRBJ1-1
D: .
size: .
V: TRBV28
DNA: TGTGCCAGCAGTGGGACATTGAACACTGAAGCTTTCTTT
CDR3: CASSGTLNTEAFF

J: TRBJ1-1
D: .
size: .
V: TRBV9
DNA: TGTGCCAGCAGCGTAAAAGGCTCAATCAGAGGCACTGAAGCTTTCTTT
CDR3: CASSVKGSIRGTEAFF

J: TRBJ1-2
D: .
size: .
V: TRBV14
DNA: TGTGCCAGCTCACGGGACACTTTTAACTATGGCTACACCTTC
CDR3: CASSRDTFNYGYTF

J: TRBJ1-1
D: TRBD1
size: .
V: TRBV4-2
DNA: TGTGCCAGCAGCCAGTCTACCGGGACAGAGAACACTGAAGCTTTCTTT
CDR3: CASSQSTGTENTEAFF

J: TRBJ2-5
D: TRBD2
size: .
V: TRBV5-3
DNA: TGTGCCAGAAGTTTGCTCTCCGGGACTAGCGGGGGGGCCCAAGAGACCCAGTACTTC
CDR3: CARSLLSGTSGGAQETQYF

J: TRBJ1-2
D: .
size: once
V: TRBV15
DNA: TGTGCCACCAGCAGAGATTATAAAGCTGGGACAATTAACGCAGGCTACACCTTC
CDR3: CATSRDYKAGTINAGYTF

J: TRBJ2-7
D: .
size: .
V: TRBV6-1
DNA: TGTGCCACTCACCTTGGGTGGGGGCCATTAGGCGAGCAGTACTTC
CDR3: CATHLGWGPLGEQYF

J: TRBJ2-3
D: .
size: .
V: TRBV6-1
DNA: TGTGCCAGCAGTGAAGGACTCTCTAGCACAGATACGCAGTATTTT
CDR3: CASSEGLSSTDTQYF

J: TRBJ2-7
D: .
size: few
V: TRBV6-1
DNA: TGTGCCAGCATTGCCCGCGGGGACAGCTCCTACGAGCAGTACTTC
CDR3: CASIARGDSSYEQYF

J: TRBJ2-1
D: .
size: .
V: TRBV5-1
DNA: TGCGCCAGCAGCTTGGTTGGGAGGGGGGTATACAATGAGCAGTTCTTC
CDR3: CASSLVGRGVYNEQFF

J: TRBJ2-3
D: .
size: .
V: TRBV29-1
DNA: TGCAGCGTCCCCCATCCGGGACTTCGCACAGATACGCAGTATTTT
CDR3: CSVPHPGLRTDTQYF

J: TRBJ2-1
D: TRBD2
size: .
V: TRBV5-1
DNA: TGCGCCAGCAGCTTGAGGTTCGACTTCCTAGCGGGAGATGAGTATAATGAGCAGTTCTTC
CDR3: CASSLRFDFLAGDEYNEQFF

J: TRBJ2-7
D: .
size: .
V: TRBV27
DNA: TGTGCCAGCAGTTTAAACGTCCAGGGGCACGAGCAGTACTTC
CDR3: CASSLNVQGHEQYF

J: TRBJ2-5
D: TRBD2
size: .
V: TRBV5-4
DNA: TGTGCCAGCAGCTATACTAGCGGGGGACCTCAAGAGACCCAGTACTTC
CDR3: CASSYTSGGPQETQYF

J: TRBJ1-5
D: .
size: .
V: TRBV5-6
DNA: TGTGCCAGCAGCTCTACAGGGTGGAATCAGCCCCAGCATTTT
CDR3: CASSSTGWNQPQHF

J: TRBJ1-2
D: .
size: .
V: TRBV7-9
DNA: TGTGCCAGCAGCTTAGCGGGGGGGCGTCGCGGCTACACCTTC
CDR3: CASSLAGGRRGYTF

J: TRBJ1-4
D: TRBD1
size: .
V: TRBV6-5
DNA: TGTGCCAGCAGGCCCGGGGACAGGGGGCTGGAAAAACTGTTTTTT
CDR3: CASRPGDRGLEKLFF

J: TRBJ2-3
D: .
size: .
V: TRBV5-4
DNA: TGTGCCAGCAGCTCGCCGGCTAGCAGCTCCGATACGCAGTATTTT
CDR3: CASSSPASSSDTQYF

J: TRBJ2-7
D: TRBD2
size: few
V: TRBV28
DNA: TGTGCCAGCAGTTCCCCCGGGGGGGCCCTCTACGAGCAGTACTTC
CDR3: CASSSPGGALYEQYF

J: TRBJ2-7
D: .
size: .
V: TRBV2
DNA: TGTGCCAGCAGTGAAGCGCTAGGTAGCTGGGAGCAGTACTTC
CDR3: CASSEALGSWEQYF

J: TRBJ2-1
D: .
size: .
V: TRBV6-1
DNA: TGTGCCAGCAGATTTGCGGGGACGAATGAGCAGTTCTTC
CDR3: CASRFAGTNEQFF

J: TRBJ2-7
D: .
size: .
V: TRBV19
DNA: TGTGCCAGTAGTATCGCGGGTGGATCCTACGAGCAGTACTTC
CDR3: CASSIAGGSYEQYF

J: TRBJ2-1
D: TRBD2
size: .
V: TRBV6-1
DNA: TGTGCCAGCAGTGAAGCGCTTTCGGGACTAGCGGTCTACAATGAGCAGTTCTTC
CDR3: CASSEALSGLAVYNEQFF

J: TRBJ2-7
D: .
size: few
V: TRBV2
DNA: TGTGCCAGCAGTGGGGGTAGCGGTCCCTACGAGCAGTACTTC
CDR3: CASSGGSGPYEQYF

J: TRBJ2-7
D: .
size: once
V: TRBV5-6
DNA: TGTGCCAGCAGCTTGAGTCAGGGGTCCCACGAGCAGTACTTC
CDR3: CASSLSQGSHEQYF

J: TRBJ1-4
D: .
size: .
V: TRBV7-9
DNA: TGTGCCAGCGGATCAGCTTATGGGTGGGCTGAAAAACTGTTTTTT
CDR3: CASGSAYGWAEKLFF

J: TRBJ2-7
D: TRBD2
size: .
V: TRBV19
DNA: TGTGCCAGTAGTATGTTACCGGGACTAGCGGGGGTCTCCTACGAGCAGTACTTC
CDR3: CASSMLPGLAGVSYEQYF

J: TRBJ1-2
D: TRBD1
size: .
V: TRBV7-8
DNA: TGTGCCAGCAGCCTATTGGGACAGGGGACGGACACCTTC
CDR3: CASSLLGQGTDTF

J: TRBJ2-3
D: TRBD1
size: .
V: TRBV7-7
DNA: TGTGCTAGCAGCTTAGACGGGACAGGGGGCACAGATACGCAGTATTTT
CDR3: CASSLDGTGGTDTQYF